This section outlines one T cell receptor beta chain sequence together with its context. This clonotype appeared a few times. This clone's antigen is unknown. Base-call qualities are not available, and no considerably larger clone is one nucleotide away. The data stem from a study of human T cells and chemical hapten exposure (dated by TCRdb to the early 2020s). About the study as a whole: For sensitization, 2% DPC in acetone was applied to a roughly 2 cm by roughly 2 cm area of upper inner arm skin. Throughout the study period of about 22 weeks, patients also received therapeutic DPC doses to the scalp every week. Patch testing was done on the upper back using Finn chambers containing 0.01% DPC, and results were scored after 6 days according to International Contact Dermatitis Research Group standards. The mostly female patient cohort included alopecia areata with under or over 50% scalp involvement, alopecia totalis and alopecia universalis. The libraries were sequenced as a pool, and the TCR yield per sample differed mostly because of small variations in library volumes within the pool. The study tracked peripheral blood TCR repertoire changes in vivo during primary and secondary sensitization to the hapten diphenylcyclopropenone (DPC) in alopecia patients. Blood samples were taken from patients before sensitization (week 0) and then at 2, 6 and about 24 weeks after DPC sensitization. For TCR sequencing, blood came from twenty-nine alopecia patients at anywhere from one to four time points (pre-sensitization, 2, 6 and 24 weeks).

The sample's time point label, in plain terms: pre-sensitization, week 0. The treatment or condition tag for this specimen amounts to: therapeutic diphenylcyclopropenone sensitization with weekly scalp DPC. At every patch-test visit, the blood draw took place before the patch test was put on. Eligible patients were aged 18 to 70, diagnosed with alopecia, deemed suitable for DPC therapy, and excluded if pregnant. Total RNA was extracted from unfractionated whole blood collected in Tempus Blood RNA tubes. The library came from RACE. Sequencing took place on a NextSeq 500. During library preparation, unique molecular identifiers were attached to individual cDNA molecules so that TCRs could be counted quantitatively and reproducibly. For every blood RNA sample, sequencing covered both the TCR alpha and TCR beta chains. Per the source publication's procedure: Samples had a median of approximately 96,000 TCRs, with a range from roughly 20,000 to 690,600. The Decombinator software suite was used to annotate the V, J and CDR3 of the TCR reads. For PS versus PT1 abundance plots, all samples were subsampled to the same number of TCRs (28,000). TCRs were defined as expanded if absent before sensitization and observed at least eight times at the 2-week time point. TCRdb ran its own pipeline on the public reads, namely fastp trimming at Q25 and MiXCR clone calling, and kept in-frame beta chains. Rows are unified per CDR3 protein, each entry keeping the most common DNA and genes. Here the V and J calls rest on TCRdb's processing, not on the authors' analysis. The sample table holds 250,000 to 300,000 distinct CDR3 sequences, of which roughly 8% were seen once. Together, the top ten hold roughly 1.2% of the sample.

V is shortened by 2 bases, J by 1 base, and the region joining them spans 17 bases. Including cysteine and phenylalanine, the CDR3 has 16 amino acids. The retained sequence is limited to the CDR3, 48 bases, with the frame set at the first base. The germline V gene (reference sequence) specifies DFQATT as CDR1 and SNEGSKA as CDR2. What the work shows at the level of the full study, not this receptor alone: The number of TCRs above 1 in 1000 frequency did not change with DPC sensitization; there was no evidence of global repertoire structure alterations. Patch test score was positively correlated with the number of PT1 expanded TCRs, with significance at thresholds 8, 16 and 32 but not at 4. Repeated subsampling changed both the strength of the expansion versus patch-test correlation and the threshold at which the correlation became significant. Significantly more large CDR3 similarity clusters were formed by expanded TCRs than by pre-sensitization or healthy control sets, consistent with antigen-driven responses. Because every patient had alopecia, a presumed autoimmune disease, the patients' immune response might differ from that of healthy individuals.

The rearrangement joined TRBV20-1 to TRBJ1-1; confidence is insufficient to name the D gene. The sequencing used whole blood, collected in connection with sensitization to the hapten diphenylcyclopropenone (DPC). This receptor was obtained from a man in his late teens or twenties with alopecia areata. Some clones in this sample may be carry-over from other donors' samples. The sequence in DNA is TGCAGTGCTAGACCCTGGCGGAGCGGCGGGAACACTGAAGCTTTCTTT. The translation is CSARPWRSGGNTEAFF.